This TCR beta chain comes out of a study of OX40 agonist ivuxolimab in advanced cancers. Germline assignment: CDR1 SGHRS and CDR2 YFSETQ. CDR3 length: 15 amino acids. With V trimmed by 2 bases and J by 2 bases, 2 bases remained unmatched. Libraries were prepared by immunoSEQ multiplex PCR; TCRdb keeps only in-frame clonotypes and omits some of them. The table has around 83,000 clones, approximately 88% seen once. The chain links TRBV5-1 to TRBJ2-1; 9 positions match TRBD2. The origin of this receptor is an adult with an advanced solid tumor such as melanoma, head and neck, liver or kidney cancer. The source material was CD4+ or CD8+ T cells sorted from blood, sampled in a trial of the OX40 agonist ivuxolimab. As DNA, the CDR3 is TGCGCCAGCAGCTTACTAGCGGGTACCTACAATGAGCAGTTCTTC. Translation gives CASSLLAGTYNEQFF.